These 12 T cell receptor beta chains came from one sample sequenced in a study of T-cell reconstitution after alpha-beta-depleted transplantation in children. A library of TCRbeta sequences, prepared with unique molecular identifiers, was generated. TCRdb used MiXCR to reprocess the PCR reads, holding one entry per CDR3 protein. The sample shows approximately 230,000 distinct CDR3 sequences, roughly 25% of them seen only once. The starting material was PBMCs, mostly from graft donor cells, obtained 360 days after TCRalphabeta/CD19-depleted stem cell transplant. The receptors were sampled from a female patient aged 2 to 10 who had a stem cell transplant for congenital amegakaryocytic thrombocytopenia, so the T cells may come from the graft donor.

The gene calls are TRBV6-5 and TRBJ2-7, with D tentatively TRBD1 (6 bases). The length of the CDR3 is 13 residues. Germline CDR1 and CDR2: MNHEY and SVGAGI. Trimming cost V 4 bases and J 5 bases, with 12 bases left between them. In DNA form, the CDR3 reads TGTGCCAGCAGTTTAGGCAGGGGCGACGAGCAGTACTTC. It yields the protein CASSLGRGDEQYF.

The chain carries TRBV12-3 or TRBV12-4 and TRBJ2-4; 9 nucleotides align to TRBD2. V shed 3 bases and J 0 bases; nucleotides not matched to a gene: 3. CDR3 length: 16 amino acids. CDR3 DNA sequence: TGTGCCAGCAGTTTCGGACTAGCGTTAGCCAAAAACATTCAGTACTTC. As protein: CASSFGLALAKNIQYF.

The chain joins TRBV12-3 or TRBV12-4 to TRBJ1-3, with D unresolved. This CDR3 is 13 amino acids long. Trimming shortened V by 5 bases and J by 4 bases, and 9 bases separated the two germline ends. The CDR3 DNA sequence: TGTGCCAGCAGTATGCCGACAGGAAACACCATATATTTT. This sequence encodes CASSMPTGNTIYF.

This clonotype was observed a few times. The CDR3 DNA is TGTGCCATCAGTAGGACCGGTCGTTTAATGAACACTGAAGCTTTCTTT. Encoded protein: CAISRTGRLMNTEAFF. This chain connects TRBV10-3 to TRBJ1-1; D is unresolved. Between the trimmed V and J ends, which lost 5 bases and 0 bases, there was a span of 16 bases. CDR1 is ENHRY and CDR2 is SYGVKD in the germline V gene. The CDR3 contains 16 residues.

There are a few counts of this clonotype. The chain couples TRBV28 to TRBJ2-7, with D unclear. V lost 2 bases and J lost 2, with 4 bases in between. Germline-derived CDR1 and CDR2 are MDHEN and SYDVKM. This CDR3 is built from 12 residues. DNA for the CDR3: TGTGCCAGCAGTTTACTAGCCTACGAGCAGTACTTC. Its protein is CASSLLAYEQYF.

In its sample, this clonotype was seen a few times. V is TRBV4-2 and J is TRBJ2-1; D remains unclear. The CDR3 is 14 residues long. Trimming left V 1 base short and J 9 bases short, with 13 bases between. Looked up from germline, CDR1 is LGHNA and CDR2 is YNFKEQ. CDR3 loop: CASSQVVDLAEQFF. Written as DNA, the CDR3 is TGTGCCAGCAGCCAAGTTGTGGATTTGGCTGAGCAGTTCTTC.

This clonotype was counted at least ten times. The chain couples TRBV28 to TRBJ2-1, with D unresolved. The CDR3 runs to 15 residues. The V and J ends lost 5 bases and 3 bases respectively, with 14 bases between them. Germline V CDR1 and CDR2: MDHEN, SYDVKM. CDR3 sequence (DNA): TGTGCCAGCAGTCCCCAGAGACTCCTCTACAATGAGCAGTTCTTC. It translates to CASSPQRLLYNEQFF.

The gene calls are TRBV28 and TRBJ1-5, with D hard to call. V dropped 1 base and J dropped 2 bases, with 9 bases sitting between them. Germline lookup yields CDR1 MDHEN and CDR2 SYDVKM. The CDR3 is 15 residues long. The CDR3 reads CASSLSGVGNQPQHF. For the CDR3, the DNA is TGTGCCAGCAGTTTATCTGGGGTCGGCAATCAGCCCCAGCATTTT.

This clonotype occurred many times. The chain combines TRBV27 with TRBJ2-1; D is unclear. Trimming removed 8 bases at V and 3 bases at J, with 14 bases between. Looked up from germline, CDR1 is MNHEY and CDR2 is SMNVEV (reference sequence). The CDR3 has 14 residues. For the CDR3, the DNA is TGTGCCAGCGGCCCCGTGGGCAGCTACAATGAGCAGTTCTTC. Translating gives CASGPVGSYNEQFF.

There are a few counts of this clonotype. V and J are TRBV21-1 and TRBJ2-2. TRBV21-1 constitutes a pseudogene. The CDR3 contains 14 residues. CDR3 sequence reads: CASSKGRSAGELFF. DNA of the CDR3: TGTGCCAGCAGCAAAGGTAGATCAGCCGGGGAGCTGTTTTTT.

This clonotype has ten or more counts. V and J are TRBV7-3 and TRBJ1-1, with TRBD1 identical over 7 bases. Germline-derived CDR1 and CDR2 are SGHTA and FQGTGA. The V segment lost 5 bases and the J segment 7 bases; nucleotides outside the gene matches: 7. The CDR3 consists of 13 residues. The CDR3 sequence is CASSPYGQDEAFF. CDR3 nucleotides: TGTGCCAGCAGCCCTTACGGACAGGATGAAGCTTTCTTT.

CDR3 sequence reads: CASTHGGLRHTGELFF. The CDR3 DNA reads TGTGCCAGCACCCACGGGGGACTAAGGCACACCGGGGAGCTGTTTTTT. V usage is TRBV6-1 and J usage is TRBJ2-2, with TRBD2 matching 7 bases. CDR1 is MNHNS, CDR2 SASEGT, per germline. The ends lost 7 bases at V and 3 bases at J; junction bases unmatched: 11. The CDR3 extends over 16 amino acids.